These 31 T cell receptor beta chains originate from one sample sequenced in a study of low-dose radiotherapy and immunotherapy resistance in tumors. TRAV and TRBV primers primed cDNA for both TCRalpha and TCRbeta. The TCRs were subjected to amplification over about 20 PCR cycles employing a constant-region primer in conjunction with a V-primer adapter. TCRdb used MiXCR to reprocess the reads, holding one entry per CDR3 protein. The sample includes about 9,800 distinct CDR3 sequences, roughly 75% of them seen just once. The receptors were sampled from a human donor with advanced metastatic prostate, ovarian, gallbladder or colorectal cancer (not recorded which). This table probably holds off-target reads from a library built for another chain.

The V gene is TRBV20-1, the J gene TRBJ1-2; TRBD1 agrees at 7 bases. Trimming took 8 bases from V and 6 from J; bases not matched to a gene: 9. Germline lookup yields CDR1 DFQATT and CDR2 SNEGSKA (reference sequence). The CDR3 is made up of 12 amino acids. The DNA of the CDR3 is TGCAGTACCCAAAACACAGGGGATGGCTACACCTTC. Translation gives CSTQNTGDGYTF.

V and J are TRBV3-1 and TRBJ2-1; unclear D gene. Trimming left V 1 base short and J 8 bases short, with 12 bases between. This CDR3 has 14 residues. Germline V gives CDR1 LGHDT, CDR2 YNNKEL (reference sequence). The CDR3 DNA reads as TGTGCCAGCAGCCAAGCTTTACTCCGCGATGAGCAGTTCTTC. Encoded protein: CASSQALLRDEQFF.

The V gene is TRBV12-3 or TRBV12-4, the J gene TRBJ2-1, with TRBD1 matching over 7 bases. V was clipped by 7 bases and J by 12 bases; unmatched bases: 6. The CDR3 loop spans 11 amino acids. CDR3 in DNA: TGTGCCAGCAAAAAACAGGGGTTGCAGTTCTTC. Residues: CASKKQGLQFF.

J is TRBJ2-7 and V is TRBV7-6; D uncertain. Germline V CDR1 and CDR2: SGHVS, FNYEAQ. With 5 bases removed from V and 0 bases from J, the gap between germline ends came to 17 bases. This CDR3 region has 16 residues. DNA of the CDR3: TGTGCCAGCAGCCCCCGTAGAGAATACGGCTCCTACGAGCAGTACTTC. This translates into CASSPRREYGSYEQYF. Together with reference TRBV7-6 and TRBJ2-7, the CDR3 gives the full variable domain: GAGVSQSPRYKVTKRGQDVALRCDPISGHVSLYWYRQALGQGPEFLTYFNYEAQQDKSGLPNDRFSAERPEGSISTLTIQRTEQRDSAMYRCASSPRREYGSYEQYFGPGTRLTVT.

The chain has TRBV28 and TRBJ2-2, with D uncertain. The CDR3 covers 13 residues. Germline values: CDR1 MDHEN, CDR2 SYDVKM. V was cut by 6 bases and J by 8 bases, with 13 bases left in between. The CDR3 sequence: CASSFRRLGELFF. The CDR3 bases are TGTGCCAGCAGCTTTCGCCGCCTAGGGGAGCTGTTTTTT.

The count of this clonotype is one. Because the CDR3 is missing its conserved closing phenylalanine or tryptophan, this is likely a read error. The rearrangement uses TRBV5-6 and TRBJ2-1; the D gene is possibly TRBD2 (6 bases). The CDR3 has 13 amino acids. The germline V and J ends were trimmed by 0 bases and 6 bases, with 7 bases remaining between them. The germline V gene encodes CDR1 SGHDT and CDR2 YYEEEE. The CDR3 DNA sequence: TGTGCCAGCAGCTTGGTTAGCGGCAATGAGCAGTTCATC. It yields the protein CASSLVSGNEQFI.

V usage is TRBV5-1 and J usage is TRBJ2-3, with 8 bases lining up with TRBD2. Germline assignment: CDR1 SGHRS and CDR2 YFSETQ. CDR3 length: 16 amino acids. The ends lost 0 bases at V and 4 bases at J; junction bases unmatched: 7. CDR3 in amino acids: CASSLVSGSVADTQYF. In DNA form, the CDR3 reads TGCGCCAGCAGCTTGGTGAGCGGGAGTGTTGCAGATACGCAGTATTTT. Based on the CDR3 plus reference TRBV5-1 and TRBJ2-3, the full variable domain is KAGVTQTPRYLIKTRGQQVTLSCSPISGHRSVSWYQQTPGQGLQFLFEYFSETQRNKGNFPGRFSGRQFSNSRSEMNVSTLELGDSALYLCASSLVSGSVADTQYFGPGTRLTVL.

This chain uses TRBV6-6 with TRBJ2-7; 16 nucleotides align to TRBD2. Germline V CDR1 and CDR2: MNHNY, SVGAGI (reference sequence). The CDR3 covers 19 residues. After removal of 6 bases from V and 0 bases from J, the junction contained 11 bases not matched to a gene. The CDR3 nucleotides read TGTGCCAGCAGCGCTTCCGGGACTAGCGGGAGGGTAAGCTCCTACGAGCAGTACTTC. Its translation: CASSASGTSGRVSSYEQYF.

V is TRBV5-1 and J is TRBJ2-7; the D gene is possibly TRBD1 (6 bases). Trimming pared 0 bases from V and 2 bases from J, leaving 6 bases between. The CDR3 is 13 residues long. Looked up from germline, CDR1 is SGHRS and CDR2 is YFSETQ. The CDR3 region is CASSLDRAYEQYF. Written as DNA, the CDR3 is TGCGCCAGCAGCTTGGACAGGGCCTACGAGCAGTACTTC.

This chain uses TRBV29-1 with TRBJ2-1, with TRBD2 as a possible D gene (6 bases). V was cut by 2 bases and J by 2 bases, with 37 bases left in between. This CDR3 is built from 23 residues. The germline V gene has CDR1 SQVTM and CDR2 ANQGSEA. CDR3 nucleotide sequence: TGCAGCGTTGAATGGAACTCTTTCTGGGGAAATAAGACTAGACTCAACCCCTACAATGAGCAGTTCTTC. Protein: CSVEWNSFWGNKTRLNPYNEQFF.

The CDR3 nucleotides are TGCAGTGCTAGGGACCAACGGACTAGCGGGAGGTTCCGTGGGTTCTTC. This translates into CSARDQRTSGRFRGFF. The rearrangement links TRBV20-1 to TRBJ2-1; TRBD2 matches at 14 bases. This CDR3 comprises 16 residues. Per germline, CDR1 DFQATT and CDR2 SNEGSKA (reference sequence). V gave up 3 bases and J gave up 15 bases; unmatched junction bases: 16.

V is TRBV5-1 and J is TRBJ2-2; tentatively, D is TRBD2 (5 bases). CDR1 is SGHRS and CDR2 is YFSETQ in the germline V gene. V lost 1 base to trimming and J lost 4 bases, with 20 bases between them. The CDR3 runs 18 residues. In DNA form, the CDR3 reads TGCGCCAGCAGCTTGCTCGGGCCTCAAAGCGGCGGCACCGGGGAGCTGTTTTTT. It yields the protein CASSLLGPQSGGTGELFF.

The chain carries TRBV24-1 and TRBJ2-7; 9 bases line up with TRBD1. There are 15 residues in the CDR3. Germline V gives CDR1 KGHDR, CDR2 SFDVKD. The trim removed 7 bases at V and 2 bases at J, leaving 8 bases unmatched. The CDR3 DNA is TGTGCCACCAGCCCTGGGACAGGGTTCCCCTACGAGCAGTACTTC. Its translation: CATSPGTGFPYEQYF.

V and J are TRBV10-3 and TRBJ2-2; 10 nucleotides align to TRBD2. There are 16 residues in the CDR3. Looked up from germline, CDR1 is ENHRY and CDR2 is SYGVKD. The J segment lost 6 bases and the V segment lost 10 bases, leaving 14 bases of the junction unmatched. CDR3 DNA: TGTGCCACCCTCTCGGGGCCTAGCGGGAGCTCCGGGGAGCTGTTTTTT. This gives the protein CATLSGPSGSSGELFF.

The chain joins TRBV29-1 to TRBJ1-1, with a weak D call TRBD1 (5 bases). Deletions cut 3 bases from V and 1 base from J, with 9 bases between. This CDR3 is built from 13 residues. Germline assignment: CDR1 SQVTM and CDR2 ANQGSEA. The CDR3 bases are TGCAGCGTTGATTTCGGGGGGAACACTGAAGCTTTCTTT. Protein: CSVDFGGNTEAFF. The variable domain in full, with the rest retrieved from reference TRBV29-1 and TRBJ1-1, is SAVISQKPSRDICQRGTSLTIQCQVDSQVTMMFWYRQQPGQSLTLIATANQGSEATYESGFVIDKFPISRPNLTFSTLTVSNMSPEDSSIYLCSVDFGGNTEAFFGQGTRLTVV.

CDR3 nucleotides: TGTGCCAGCAGTTTAGGCGTAGCGGGCGGTGAGCAGTTCTTC. This translates into CASSLGVAGGEQFF. The rearrangement joins TRBV12-3 or TRBV12-4 to TRBJ2-1, with TRBD2 matching 7 bases. With 1 base clipped from V and 9 bases from J, the junction kept 6 bases outside the gene matches. This CDR3 region has 14 residues.

The chain employs TRBV5-6 and TRBJ2-3, with D maybe TRBD2 (5 bases). There are 13 residues in the CDR3. The V gene lost 4 bases and the J gene lost 2 bases, with 8 bases spanning the gap. Per germline, CDR1 SGHDT and CDR2 YYEEEE. For the CDR3, the DNA is TGTGCCAGCAGCCTCCGGGACACAGATACGCAGTATTTT. This gives the protein CASSLRDTDTQYF.

The chain joins TRBV19 to TRBJ1-5; 7 bases are a match to TRBD1. Germline lookup yields CDR1 LNHDA and CDR2 SQIVND (reference sequence). This CDR3 is built from 14 residues. Trimming took 2 bases from V and 6 from J; bases not matched to a gene: 4. The CDR3 DNA reads as TGTGCCAGTAGTATATCAGGGGGTGGTCAGCCCCAGCATTTT. This translates into CASSISGGGQPQHF.

The chain combines TRBV3-1 with TRBJ1-1; D is ambiguous. Germline assignment: CDR1 LGHDT and CDR2 YNNKEL (reference sequence). The V end lost 1 base, the J end lost 6 bases, and 6 bases lay between the germline ends. The CDR3 runs to 12 residues. The CDR3: CASSQGTAEAFF. In DNA form, the CDR3 reads TGTGCCAGCAGCCAAGGAACGGCTGAAGCTTTCTTT.

The rearrangement links TRBV24-1 to TRBJ2-2; TRBD1 matches 8 bases. V trimming: 9 bases; J trimming: 1 base; junction bases outside the gene matches: 3. Germline lookup yields CDR1 KGHDR and CDR2 SFDVKD. There are 14 residues in the CDR3. CDR3 residues: CATATGVNTGELFF. Here the CDR3 DNA reads TGTGCCACCGCGACAGGGGTGAACACCGGGGAGCTGTTTTTT.

This clonotype has a handful of counts. The V and J genes are TRBV29-1 and TRBJ2-1; 7 bases match TRBD1. Germline lookup yields CDR1 SQVTM and CDR2 ANQGSEA. The length of the CDR3 is 11 residues. Trimming cost V 3 bases and J 10 bases; bases outside gene matches: 3. The DNA of the CDR3 is TGCAGCGTTGACAGGGGGACCGAGCAGTTCTTC. It is translated as CSVDRGTEQFF.

This chain joins TRBV21-1 and TRBJ2-7; the table assigns TRBD1, which was not confirmed against the DNA. TRBV21-1 is deemed a pseudogene. The CDR3 spans 14 residues. CDR3 DNA: TGTGCCAGCAGCAACGGGCACAGGAACTACGAGCAGTACTTC. Protein product: CASSNGHRNYEQYF.

V and J are TRBV6-1 and TRBJ2-1; D is perhaps TRBD2 (5 bases). The germline CDR1 and CDR2 sequences are MNHNS and SASEGT. CDR3 length: 12 amino acids. V lost 7 bases, J lost 9 bases, and 13 bases lay in between. CDR3 protein: CASKEGVGEQFF. CDR3 DNA sequence: TGTGCCAGCAAAGAGGGAGTCGGTGAGCAGTTCTTC.

This clonotype was picked up a small number of times. The rearrangement joins TRBV9 to TRBJ2-7; 13 bases are a match to TRBD2. In germline, CDR1 is SGDLS, CDR2 YYNGEE. The CDR3 is 16 amino acids. The V gene end was trimmed by 4 bases and the J gene end by 5 bases; junction bases not matched to a gene: 9. The CDR3 sequence: CASSPRLAGGRNEQYF. The CDR3 DNA reads as TGTGCCAGCAGCCCCCGACTAGCGGGAGGTAGGAACGAGCAGTACTTC. Based on the CDR3 plus reference TRBV9 and TRBJ2-7, the full variable domain is DSGVTQTPKHLITATGQRVTLRCSPRSGDLSVYWYQQSLDQGLQFLIQYYNGEERAKGNILERFSAQQFPDLHSELNLSSLELGDSALYFCASSPRLAGGRNEQYFGPGTRLTVT.

This chain connects TRBV10-3 to TRBJ1-1; D uncertain. This CDR3 has 13 amino acids. The germline V gene encodes CDR1 ENHRY and CDR2 SYGVKD. The V gene lost 6 bases and the J gene lost 1 base, with 9 bases spanning the gap. CDR3 region: CAIRADKNTEAFF. The CDR3 coding sequence is TGTGCCATCAGGGCTGACAAGAACACTGAAGCTTTCTTT.

The gene calls are TRBV19 and TRBJ2-1; TRBD1 or TRBD2 may be the D gene (5 bases each). The germline gives CDR1 LNHDA, CDR2 SQIVND (reference sequence). With 6 bases removed from V and 4 bases from J, the gap between germline ends came to 10 bases. The CDR3 spans 13 residues. The CDR3 here is CASRQGAYNEQFF. The CDR3 region has the DNA TGTGCCAGTAGGCAGGGAGCTTACAATGAGCAGTTCTTC.

The V and J genes are TRBV4-3 and TRBJ2-6; 8 bases line up with TRBD2. The CDR3 covers 18 residues. CDR1 is LGHNA and CDR2 is YSLEER in the germline V gene. J gave up 2 bases and V 1 base, and 7 bases lay outside the gene matches. The CDR3 nucleotides are TGCGCCAGCAGCCAAGCGTTCGGGGGGGCTCCTGGGGCCAACGTCCTGACTTTC. This sequence encodes CASSQAFGGAPGANVLTF.

The rearrangement uses TRBV4-3 and TRBJ2-5, with D perhaps given as TRBD1 or TRBD2 (5 bases each). The CDR3 runs to 16 residues. V was trimmed by 5 bases and J by 4 bases, leaving 20 bases between them. Germline V CDR1 and CDR2: LGHNA, YSLEER. The CDR3 sequence is CASSYRPGTGGETQYF. The DNA of the CDR3 is TGCGCCAGCAGCTACCGACCCGGGACCGGTGGAGAGACCCAGTACTTC.

V is TRBV2 and J is TRBJ2-1; either TRBD1 or TRBD2 may supply D (5 bases each). There are 13 residues in the CDR3. From germline, CDR1 is SNHLY and CDR2 FYNNEI. Trimming cost V 7 bases and J 8 bases, with 15 bases left between them. The DNA for the CDR3 is TGTGCCAGCACTGGAAGGGACGGATATGAGCAGTTCTTC. Protein sequence: CASTGRDGYEQFF. Looking up the rest from reference TRBV2 and TRBJ2-1 gives the full variable domain: EPEVTQTPSHQVTQMGQEVILRCVPISNHLYFYWYRQILGQKVEFLVSFYNNEISEKSEIFDDQFSVERPDGSNFTLKIRSTKLEDSAMYFCASTGRDGYEQFFGPGTRLTVL.

CDR3 sequence (DNA): TGTGCCAGCAGTTTATGGAAGGGGGGCTACACCTTC. Protein: CASSLWKGGYTF. The genes are TRBV28 and TRBJ1-2; TRBD1 might be the D (5 bases). V shed 0 bases and J shed 8 bases, with 7 bases lying between them. The CDR3 has 12 amino acids. Per germline, CDR1 MDHEN and CDR2 SYDVKM.

The chain uses TRBV7-9 and TRBJ2-7; D unresolved. Germline CDR1 SEHNR, CDR2 FQNEAQ (reference sequence). The CDR3 length is 14 residues. V was trimmed by 4 bases and J by 5 bases, leaving 15 bases between them. CDR3 coding DNA: TGTGCCAGCAGCTCCAATACCGTCGCCCACGAGCAGTACTTC. Its translation is CASSSNTVAHEQYF.